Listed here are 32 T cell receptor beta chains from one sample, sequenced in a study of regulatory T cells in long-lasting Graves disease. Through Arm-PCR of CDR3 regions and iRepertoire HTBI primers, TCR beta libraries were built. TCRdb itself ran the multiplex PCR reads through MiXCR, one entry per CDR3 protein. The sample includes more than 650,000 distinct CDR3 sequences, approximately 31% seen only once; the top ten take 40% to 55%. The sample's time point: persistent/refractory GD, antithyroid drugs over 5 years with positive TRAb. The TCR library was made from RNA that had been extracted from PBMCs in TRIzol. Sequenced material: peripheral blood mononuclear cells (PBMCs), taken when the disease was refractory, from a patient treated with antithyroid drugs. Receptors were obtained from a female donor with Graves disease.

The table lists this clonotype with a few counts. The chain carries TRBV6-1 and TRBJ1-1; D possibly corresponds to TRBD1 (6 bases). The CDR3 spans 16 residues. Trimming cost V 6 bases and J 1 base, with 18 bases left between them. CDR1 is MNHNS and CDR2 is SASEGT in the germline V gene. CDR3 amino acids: CASRMWGAGRNTEAFF. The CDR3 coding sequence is TGTGCCAGCAGGATGTGGGGGGCGGGTCGGAACACTGAAGCTTTCTTT.

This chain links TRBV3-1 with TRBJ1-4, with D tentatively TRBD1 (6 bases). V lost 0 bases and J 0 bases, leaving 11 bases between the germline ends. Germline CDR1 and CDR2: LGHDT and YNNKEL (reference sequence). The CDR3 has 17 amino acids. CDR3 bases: TGTGCCAGCAGCCAAGATCGGGGGCGTGCAACTAATGAAAAACTGTTTTTT. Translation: CASSQDRGRATNEKLFF. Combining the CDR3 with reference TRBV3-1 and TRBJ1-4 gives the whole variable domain DTAVSQTPKYLVTQMGNDKSIKCEQNLGHDTMYWYKQDSKKFLKIMFSYNNKELIINETVPNRFSPKSPDKAHLNLHINSLELGDSAVYFCASSQDRGRATNEKLFFGSGTQLSVL.

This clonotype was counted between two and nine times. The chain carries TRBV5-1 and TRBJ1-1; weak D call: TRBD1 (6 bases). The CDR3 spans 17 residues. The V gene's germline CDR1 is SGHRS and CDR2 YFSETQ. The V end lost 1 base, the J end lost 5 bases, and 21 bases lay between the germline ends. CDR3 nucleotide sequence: TGCGCCAGCAGCTTGCAGGGTCGGGGGCGGGTCGGGACTGAAGCTTTCTTT. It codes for CASSLQGRGRVGTEAFF.

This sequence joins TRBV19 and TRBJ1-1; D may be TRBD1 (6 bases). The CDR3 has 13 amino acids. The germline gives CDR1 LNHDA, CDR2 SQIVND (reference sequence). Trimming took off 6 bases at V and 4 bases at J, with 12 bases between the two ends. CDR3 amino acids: CASRNFRGTEAFF. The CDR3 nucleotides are TGTGCCAGTAGGAACTTCAGGGGCACTGAAGCTTTCTTT.

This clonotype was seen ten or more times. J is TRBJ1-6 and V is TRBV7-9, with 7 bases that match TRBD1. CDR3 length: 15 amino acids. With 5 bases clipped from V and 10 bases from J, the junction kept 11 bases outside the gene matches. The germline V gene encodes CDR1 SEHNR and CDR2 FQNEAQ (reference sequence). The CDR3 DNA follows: TGTGCCAGCAGCCCCTCGGACAGGCTAATATCACCCCTCCACTTT. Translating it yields CASSPSDRLISPLHF.

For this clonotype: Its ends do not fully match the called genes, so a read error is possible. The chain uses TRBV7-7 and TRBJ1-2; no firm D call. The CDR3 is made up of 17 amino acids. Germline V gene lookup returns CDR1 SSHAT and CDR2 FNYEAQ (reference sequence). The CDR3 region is CASISIIKEQTNYGYTF. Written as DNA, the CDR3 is TGTGCTAGCATCTCGATCATCAAGGAACAGACTAACTATGGCTACACCTTC.

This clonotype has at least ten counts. Written as DNA, the CDR3 is TGTGCCAGCAGCGACCGGACGGGGGCTAATGAAAAACTGTTTTTT. It yields the protein CASSDRTGANEKLFF. V and J are TRBV28 and TRBJ1-4; TRBD1 might be the D (5 bases). Germline CDR1 is MDHEN and CDR2 is SYDVKM. The V end lost 6 bases, the J end lost 3 bases, and 14 bases lay between the germline ends. The CDR3 runs to 15 residues.

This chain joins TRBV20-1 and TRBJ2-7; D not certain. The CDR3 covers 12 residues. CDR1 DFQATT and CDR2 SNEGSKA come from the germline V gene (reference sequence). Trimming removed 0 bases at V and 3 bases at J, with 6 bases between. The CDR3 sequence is CSARDLNYEQYF. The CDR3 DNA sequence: TGCAGTGCTAGAGATTTGAACTACGAGCAGTACTTC.

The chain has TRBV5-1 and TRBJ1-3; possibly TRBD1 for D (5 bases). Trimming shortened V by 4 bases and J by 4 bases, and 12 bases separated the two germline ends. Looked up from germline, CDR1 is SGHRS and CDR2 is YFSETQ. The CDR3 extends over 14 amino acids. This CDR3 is CASSPGPPGNTIYF. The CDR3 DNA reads TGCGCCAGCAGCCCGGGACCCCCGGGAAACACCATATATTTT. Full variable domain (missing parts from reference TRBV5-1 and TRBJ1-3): KAGVTQTPRYLIKTRGQQVTLSCSPISGHRSVSWYQQTPGQGLQFLFEYFSETQRNKGNFPGRFSGRQFSNSRSEMNVSTLELGDSALYLCASSPGPPGNTIYFGEGSWLTVV.

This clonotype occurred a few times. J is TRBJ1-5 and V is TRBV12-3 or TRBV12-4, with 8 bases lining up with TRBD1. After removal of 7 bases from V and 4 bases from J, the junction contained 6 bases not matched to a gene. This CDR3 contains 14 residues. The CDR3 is CASMTGTGNQPQHF. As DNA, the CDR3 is TGTGCCAGCATGACGGGGACAGGAAATCAGCCCCAGCATTTT.

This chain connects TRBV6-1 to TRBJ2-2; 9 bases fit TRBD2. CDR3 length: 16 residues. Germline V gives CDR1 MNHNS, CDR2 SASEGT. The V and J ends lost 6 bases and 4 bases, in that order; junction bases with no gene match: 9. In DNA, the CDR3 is TGTGCCAGCAGACCCCAAGCGGGAGGTGCCACCGGGGAGCTGTTTTTT. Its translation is CASRPQAGGATGELFF.

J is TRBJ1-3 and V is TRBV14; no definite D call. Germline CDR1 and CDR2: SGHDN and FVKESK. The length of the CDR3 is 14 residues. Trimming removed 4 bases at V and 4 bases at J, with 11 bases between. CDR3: CASSRSVTGNTIYF. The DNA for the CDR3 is TGTGCCAGCAGCCGATCAGTTACGGGAAACACCATATATTTT.

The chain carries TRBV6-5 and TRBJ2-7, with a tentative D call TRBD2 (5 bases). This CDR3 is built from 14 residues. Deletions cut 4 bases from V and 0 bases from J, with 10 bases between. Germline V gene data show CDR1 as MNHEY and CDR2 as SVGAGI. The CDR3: CASSSDWNSYEQYF. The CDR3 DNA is TGTGCCAGCAGTTCGGACTGGAACTCCTACGAGCAGTACTTC.

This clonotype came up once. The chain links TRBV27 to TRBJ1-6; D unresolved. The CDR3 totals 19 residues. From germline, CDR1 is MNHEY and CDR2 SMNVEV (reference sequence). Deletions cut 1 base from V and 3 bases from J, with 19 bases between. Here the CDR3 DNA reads TGTGCCAGCAGTTTATATCCCCCCACCGAGCGGGGCTATAATTCACCCCTCCACTTT. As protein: CASSLYPPTERGYNSPLHF.

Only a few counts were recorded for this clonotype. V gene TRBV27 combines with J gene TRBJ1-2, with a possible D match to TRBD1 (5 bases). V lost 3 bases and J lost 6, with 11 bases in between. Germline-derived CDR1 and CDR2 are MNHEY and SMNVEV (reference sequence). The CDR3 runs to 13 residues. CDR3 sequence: CASSLGLGDGYTF. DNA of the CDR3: TGTGCCAGCAGTTTGGGACTGGGTGATGGCTACACCTTC.

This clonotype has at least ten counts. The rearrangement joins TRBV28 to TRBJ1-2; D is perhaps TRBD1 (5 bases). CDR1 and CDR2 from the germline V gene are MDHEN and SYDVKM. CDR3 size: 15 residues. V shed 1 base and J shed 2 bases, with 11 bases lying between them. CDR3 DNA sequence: TGTGCCAGCAGTTTATCAGGGCGAGACAACTATGGCTACACCTTC. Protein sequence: CASSLSGRDNYGYTF.

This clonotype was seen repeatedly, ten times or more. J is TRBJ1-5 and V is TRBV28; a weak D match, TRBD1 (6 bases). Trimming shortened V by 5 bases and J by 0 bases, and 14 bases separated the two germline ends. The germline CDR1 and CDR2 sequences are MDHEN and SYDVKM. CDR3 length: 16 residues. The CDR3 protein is CASSRGTTPSNQPQHF. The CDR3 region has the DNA TGTGCCAGCAGTCGAGGGACAACCCCTAGCAATCAGCCCCAGCATTTT.

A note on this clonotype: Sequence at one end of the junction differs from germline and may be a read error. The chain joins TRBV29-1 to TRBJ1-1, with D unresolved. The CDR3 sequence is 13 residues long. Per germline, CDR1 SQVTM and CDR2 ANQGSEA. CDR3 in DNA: TGCAGCCTCCGGGAGGGTTCGAACGCTGAAGCTTTCTTT. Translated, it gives CSLREGSNAEAFF.

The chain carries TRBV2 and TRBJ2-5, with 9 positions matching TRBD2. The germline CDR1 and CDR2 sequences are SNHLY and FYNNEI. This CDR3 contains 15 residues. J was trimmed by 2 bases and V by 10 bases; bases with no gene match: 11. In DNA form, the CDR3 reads TGTGCCAACCAGCGGGAGGTCTTGGGACAAGAGACCCAGTACTTC. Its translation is CANQREVLGQETQYF.

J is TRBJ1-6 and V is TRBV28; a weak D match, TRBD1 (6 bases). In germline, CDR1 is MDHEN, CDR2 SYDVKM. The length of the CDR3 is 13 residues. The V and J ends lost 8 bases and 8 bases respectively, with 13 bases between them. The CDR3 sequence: CASVGDKDSPLHF. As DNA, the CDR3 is TGTGCCAGCGTTGGGGACAAAGATTCACCCCTCCACTTT.

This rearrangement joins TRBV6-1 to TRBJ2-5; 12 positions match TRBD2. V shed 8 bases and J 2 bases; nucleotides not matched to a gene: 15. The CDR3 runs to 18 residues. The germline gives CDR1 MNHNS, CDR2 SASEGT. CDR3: CASQTKASGRGWQETQYF. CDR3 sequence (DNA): TGTGCCAGCCAGACCAAGGCTAGCGGGAGGGGATGGCAAGAGACCCAGTACTTC.

The CDR3 spells CASGMTGMGETQYF. The CDR3 nucleotides are TGTGCCAGTGGAATGACGGGGATGGGAGAGACCCAGTACTTC. The V gene is TRBV19, the J gene TRBJ2-5; tentative D call: TRBD2 (5 bases). The CDR3 extends over 14 amino acids. Trimming removed 8 bases at V and 4 bases at J, with 17 bases between. Germline CDR1 LNHDA, CDR2 SQIVND (reference sequence). Variable domain in full (rest from reference TRBV19 and TRBJ2-5): DGGITQSPKYLFRKEGQNVTLSCEQNLNHDAMYWYRQDPGQGLRLIYYSQIVNDFQKGDIAEGYSVSREKKESFPLTVTSAQKNPTAFYLCASGMTGMGETQYFGPGTRLLVL.

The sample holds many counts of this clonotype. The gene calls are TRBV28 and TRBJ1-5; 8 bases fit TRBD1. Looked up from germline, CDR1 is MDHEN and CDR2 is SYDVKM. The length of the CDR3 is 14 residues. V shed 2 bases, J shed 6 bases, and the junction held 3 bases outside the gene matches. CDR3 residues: CASSLRTGTQPQHF. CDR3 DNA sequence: TGTGCCAGCAGTTTAAGGACAGGGACTCAGCCCCAGCATTTT.

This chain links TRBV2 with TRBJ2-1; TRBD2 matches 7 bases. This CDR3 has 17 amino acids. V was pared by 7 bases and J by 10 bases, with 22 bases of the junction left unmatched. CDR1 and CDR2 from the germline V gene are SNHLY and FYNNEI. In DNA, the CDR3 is TGTGCCAGCACTGGGTTTATGGCGGGAGCCGTCCCCGGAGAGCAGTTCTTC. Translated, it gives CASTGFMAGAVPGEQFF.

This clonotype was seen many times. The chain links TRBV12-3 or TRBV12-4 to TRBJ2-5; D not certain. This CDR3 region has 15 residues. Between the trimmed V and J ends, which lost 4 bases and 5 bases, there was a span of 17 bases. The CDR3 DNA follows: TGTGCCAGCAGTTCCTATGACTCTCGAACGGAGACCCAGTACTTC. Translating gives CASSSYDSRTETQYF.

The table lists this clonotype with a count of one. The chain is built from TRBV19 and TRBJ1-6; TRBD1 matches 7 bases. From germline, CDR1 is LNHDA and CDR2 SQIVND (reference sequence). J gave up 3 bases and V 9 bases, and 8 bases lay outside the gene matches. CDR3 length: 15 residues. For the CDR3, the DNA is TGTGCCAGCCAAAGACAGGGCGGCTATAATTCACCCCTCCACTTT. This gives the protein CASQRQGGYNSPLHF.

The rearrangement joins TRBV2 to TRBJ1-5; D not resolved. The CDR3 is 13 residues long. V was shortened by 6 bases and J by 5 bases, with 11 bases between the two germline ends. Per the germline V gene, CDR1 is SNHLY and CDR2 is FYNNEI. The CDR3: CASSLSVDQPQHF. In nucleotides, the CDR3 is TGTGCCAGCAGCTTGTCGGTGGATCAGCCCCAGCATTTT.

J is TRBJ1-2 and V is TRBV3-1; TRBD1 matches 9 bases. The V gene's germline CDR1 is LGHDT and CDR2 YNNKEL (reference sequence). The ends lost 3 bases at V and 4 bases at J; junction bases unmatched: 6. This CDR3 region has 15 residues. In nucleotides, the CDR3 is TGTGCCAGCAGCCAGGGAGGGACAGGGCCCTATGGCTACACCTTC. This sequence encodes CASSQGGTGPYGYTF.

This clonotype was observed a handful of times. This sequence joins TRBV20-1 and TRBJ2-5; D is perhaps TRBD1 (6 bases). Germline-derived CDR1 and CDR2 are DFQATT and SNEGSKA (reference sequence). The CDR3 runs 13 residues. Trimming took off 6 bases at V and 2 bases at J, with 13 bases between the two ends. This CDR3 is CSALTGIQETQYF. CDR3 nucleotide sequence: TGCAGTGCCCTAACAGGGATACAAGAGACCCAGTACTTC.

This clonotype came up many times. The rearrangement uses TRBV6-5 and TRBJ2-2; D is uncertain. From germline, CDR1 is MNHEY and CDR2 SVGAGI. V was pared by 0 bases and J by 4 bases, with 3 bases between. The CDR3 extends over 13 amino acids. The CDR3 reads CASSYSGTGELFF. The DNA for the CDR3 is TGTGCCAGCAGTTACTCGGGCACCGGGGAGCTGTTTTTT.

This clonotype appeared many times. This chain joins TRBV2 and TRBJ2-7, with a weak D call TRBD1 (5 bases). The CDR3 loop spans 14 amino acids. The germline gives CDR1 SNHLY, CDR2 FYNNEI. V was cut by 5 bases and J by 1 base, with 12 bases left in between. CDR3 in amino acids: CASSRRGSSYEQYF. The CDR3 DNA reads TGTGCCAGCAGTCGAAGGGGCTCGTCCTACGAGCAGTACTTC.

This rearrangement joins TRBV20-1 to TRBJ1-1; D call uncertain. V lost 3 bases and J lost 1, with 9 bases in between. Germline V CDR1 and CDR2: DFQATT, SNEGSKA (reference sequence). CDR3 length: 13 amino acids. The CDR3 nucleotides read TGCAGTGCTAGTTACAAAGAGAACACTGAAGCTTTCTTT. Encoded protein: CSASYKENTEAFF.